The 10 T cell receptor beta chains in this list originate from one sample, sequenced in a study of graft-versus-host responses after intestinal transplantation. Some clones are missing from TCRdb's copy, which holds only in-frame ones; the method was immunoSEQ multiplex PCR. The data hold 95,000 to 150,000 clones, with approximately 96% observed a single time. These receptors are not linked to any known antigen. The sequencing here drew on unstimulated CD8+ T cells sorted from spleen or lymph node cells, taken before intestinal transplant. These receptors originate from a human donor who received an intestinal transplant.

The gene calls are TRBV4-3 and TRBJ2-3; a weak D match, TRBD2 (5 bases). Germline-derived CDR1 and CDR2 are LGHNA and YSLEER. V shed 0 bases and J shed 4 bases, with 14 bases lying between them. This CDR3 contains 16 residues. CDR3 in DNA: TGCGCCAGCAGCCAAGATCTAGCCGGGTTTCCAGATACGCAGTATTTT. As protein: CASSQDLAGFPDTQYF.

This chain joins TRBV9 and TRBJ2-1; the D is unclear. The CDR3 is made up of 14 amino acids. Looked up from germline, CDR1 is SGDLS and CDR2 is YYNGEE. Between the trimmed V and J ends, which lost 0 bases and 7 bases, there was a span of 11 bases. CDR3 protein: CASSVVPSRNEQFF. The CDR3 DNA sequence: TGTGCCAGCAGCGTAGTGCCTTCAAGGAATGAGCAGTTCTTC.

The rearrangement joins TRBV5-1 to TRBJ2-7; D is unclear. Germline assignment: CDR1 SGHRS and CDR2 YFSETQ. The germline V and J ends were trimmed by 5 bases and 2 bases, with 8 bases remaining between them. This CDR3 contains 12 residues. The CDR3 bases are TGCGCCAGCAGACTTAGTCCCTACGAGCAGTACTTC. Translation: CASRLSPYEQYF. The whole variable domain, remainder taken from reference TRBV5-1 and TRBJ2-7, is KAGVTQTPRYLIKTRGQQVTLSCSPISGHRSVSWYQQTPGQGLQFLFEYFSETQRNKGNFPGRFSGRQFSNSRSEMNVSTLELGDSALYLCASRLSPYEQYFGPGTRLTVT.

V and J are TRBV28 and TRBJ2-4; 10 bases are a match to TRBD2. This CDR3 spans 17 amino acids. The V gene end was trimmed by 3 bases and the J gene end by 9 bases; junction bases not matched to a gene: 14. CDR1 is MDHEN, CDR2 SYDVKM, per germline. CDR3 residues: CASSFFASGRSFGIQYF. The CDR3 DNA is TGTGCCAGCAGTTTCTTTGCTAGCGGGAGATCTTTCGGCATTCAGTACTTC.

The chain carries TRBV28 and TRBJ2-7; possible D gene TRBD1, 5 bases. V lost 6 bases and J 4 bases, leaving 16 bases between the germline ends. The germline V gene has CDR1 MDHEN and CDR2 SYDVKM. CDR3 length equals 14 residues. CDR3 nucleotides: TGTGCCAGCAGCCTAGGACACTGGATTTACGAGCAGTACTTC. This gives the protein CASSLGHWIYEQYF.

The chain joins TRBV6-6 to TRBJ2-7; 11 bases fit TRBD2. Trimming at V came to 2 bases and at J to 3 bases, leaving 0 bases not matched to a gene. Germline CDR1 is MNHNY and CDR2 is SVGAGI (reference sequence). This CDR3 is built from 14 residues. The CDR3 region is CASSYGLAGYEQYF. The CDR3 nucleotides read TGTGCCAGCAGTTACGGACTAGCGGGCTACGAGCAGTACTTC.

For the CDR3, the DNA is TGCGCCAGCAGCCCGAGCGGGAGGGCGACAGATACGCAGTATTTT. Translation gives CASSPSGRATDTQYF. This chain uses TRBV4-1 with TRBJ2-3; 10 bases agree with TRBD2. Germline CDR1 MGHRA, CDR2 YSYEKL. This CDR3 has 15 residues. V shed 4 bases, J shed 3 bases, and the junction held 4 bases outside the gene matches.

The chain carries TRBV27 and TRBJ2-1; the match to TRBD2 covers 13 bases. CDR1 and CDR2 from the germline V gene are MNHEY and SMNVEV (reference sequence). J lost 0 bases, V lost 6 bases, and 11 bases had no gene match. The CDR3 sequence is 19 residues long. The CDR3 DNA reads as TGTGCCAGCAGGACCCCACTAGCGGGAGGGTTAAGCTCCTACAATGAGCAGTTCTTC. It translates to CASRTPLAGGLSSYNEQFF.

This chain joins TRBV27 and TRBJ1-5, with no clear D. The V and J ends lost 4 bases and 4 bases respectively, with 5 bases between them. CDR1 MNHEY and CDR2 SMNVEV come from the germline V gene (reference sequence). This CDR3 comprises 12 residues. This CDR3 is CASSSGNQPQHF. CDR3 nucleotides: TGTGCCAGCAGTTCCGGTAATCAGCCCCAGCATTTT.

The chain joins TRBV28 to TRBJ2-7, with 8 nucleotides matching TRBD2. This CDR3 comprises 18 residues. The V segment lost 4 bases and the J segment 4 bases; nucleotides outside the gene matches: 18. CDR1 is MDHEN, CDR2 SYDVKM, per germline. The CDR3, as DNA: TGTGCCAGCAGTTCTCCCTACCTGCGGAGCGGGAGTTCGTACGAGCAGTACTTC. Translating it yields CASSSPYLRSGSSYEQYF.